The clone carrying this T cell receptor beta chain was counted ten times or more. As yet, its antigen is unknown. Template material for amplifying TCR beta CDR3 regions consisted of RNA transcripts. Initially, a first-round RT-PCR of the TCR CDR3 employed the HTBI primer set. TCRdb fed the multiplex PCR reads into MiXCR, producing one record per CDR3 protein. The sample comprises 300,000 to 350,000 distinct CDR3 sequences, 15% to 20% of which are singletons, and about 14% rests with the top ten. Clinical symptoms, serum thyroxine and TRAb, thyroid ultrasound and orbital computed tomography together formed the diagnostic basis. The CDR3 sequence is 13 residues long. From germline, CDR1 is GTSNPN and CDR2 SVGIG (reference sequence). The V gene lost 4 bases and the J gene lost 8 bases, with 14 bases spanning the gap. This entry comes from a study of T cells in Graves' hyperthyroidism and ophthalmopathy. Across the whole study: The blood sample was taken at first diagnosis, before treatment began.

Overall study findings and caveats: Ophthalmopathy was identified by the model a median about 6.8 months ahead of onset.

The sequence was obtained from a woman in her thirties or forties with Graves' ophthalmopathy. Specimen: blood. This chain connects TRBV30 to TRBJ2-2; D not certain. The CDR3 nucleotides read TGTGCCTGGACACGAGCTCGTGTGGGGGAGCTGTTTTTT. Translating it yields CAWTRARVGELFF.